A single sample gave rise to the 26 T cell receptor beta chains below, sequenced in a study of Ad26.COV2.S vaccination and SARS-CoV-2 variants. Assay used: immunoSEQ multiplex PCR; TCRdb lists only in-frame clones, some missing. Among roughly 500,000 clones listed, around nine tenths were seen once. Treatment defined: around 19 received Ad26.COV2.S at low or high dose, single or two shots; roughly 5 received placebo; per-sample allocation not given. Day 63 following the first vaccine or placebo injection was when the samples were taken. The source material was peripheral blood, sampled in a trial of Ad26.COV2.S vaccine versus placebo. These receptors came from a person aged 18-60 years who received the Ad26.COV2.S COVID-19 vaccine or a placebo.

The chain uses TRBV5-1 and TRBJ2-3, with D possibly being TRBD1 (6 bases). Trimming left V 6 bases short and J 5 bases short, with 16 bases between. CDR1 and CDR2 (germline): SGHRS, YFSETQ. CDR3 size: 14 residues. CDR3 bases: TGCGCCAGCAAACAGGGTACAGAGAGAGATACGCAGTATTTT. Its protein product is CASKQGTERDTQYF.

This chain connects TRBV11-2 to TRBJ2-1, with D possibly TRBD2 on 7 matching bases. The CDR3 spans 16 residues. Trimming removed 1 base from V and 6 bases from J, with 16 bases in between. Germline V gives CDR1 SGHAT, CDR2 FQNNGV. In nucleotides, the CDR3 is TGTGCCAGCAGCTTAGGTCGAGGGAGGGGGGGCAATGAGCAGTTCTTC. It specifies CASSLGRGRGGNEQFF.

The V gene is TRBV7-2, the J gene TRBJ1-5; D is possibly TRBD1 (5 bases). This CDR3 comprises 15 residues. The germline gives CDR1 SGHTA, CDR2 FQGNSA. V was trimmed by 3 bases and J by 2 bases, leaving 11 bases between them. CDR3 sequence reads: CASSFGGRGNQPQHF. CDR3 DNA: TGTGCCAGCAGCTTTGGGGGAAGGGGCAATCAGCCCCAGCATTTT.

This clone turned up a few times. The rearrangement joins TRBV5-4 to TRBJ2-5; D not certain. The CDR3 sequence is 13 residues long. The V end was cut by 4 bases, the J end by 2 bases, with 9 bases between. Looked up from germline, CDR1 is SGHNT and CDR2 is YYREEE (reference sequence). The CDR3 nucleotides read TGTGCCAGCAGCCTCATAAGGCAAGAGACCCAGTACTTC. Its protein product is CASSLIRQETQYF.

CDR3 in amino acids: CATSRDQAQGGEKLFF. CDR3 bases: TGTGCCACCAGCAGAGATCAGGCGCAGGGAGGTGAAAAACTGTTTTTT. This sequence joins TRBV15 and TRBJ1-4; TRBD1 might be the D (5 bases). V lost 0 bases, J lost 7 bases, and 15 bases lay in between. This CDR3 spans 16 amino acids. The germline V gene encodes CDR1 LNHNV and CDR2 YYDKDF (reference sequence).

This clone was seen only once. The V gene is TRBV15, the J gene TRBJ2-7; 11 bases fit TRBD2. The CDR3 covers 15 residues. In germline, CDR1 is LNHNV, CDR2 YYDKDF (reference sequence). Unmatched junction bases numbered 5, after V lost 1 base and J lost 6 bases. The CDR3 sequence: CATSRGVTSGTEQYF. CDR3 nucleotide sequence: TGTGCCACCAGCAGAGGGGTGACTAGCGGGACCGAGCAGTACTTC.

This clone was counted only a few times. Other DNA sequences in the same sample also yield this CDR3. The chain combines TRBV7-2 with TRBJ1-1, with D possibly TRBD1 on 5 matching bases. The CDR3 runs 13 residues. Germline assignment: CDR1 SGHTA and CDR2 FQGNSA. V dropped 1 base and J dropped 5 bases, with 8 bases sitting between them. CDR3 coding DNA: TGTGCCAGCAGCTTAGGTGGGGGGACTGAAGCTTTCTTT. Translating it yields CASSLGGGTEAFF.

This chain links TRBV3-1 (or the pseudogene TRBV3-2) with TRBJ1-6, with 9 bases that match TRBD1. The CDR3 totals 14 residues. Looked up from germline, CDR1 is LGHDT and CDR2 is YNNKEL (reference sequence). The J segment lost 14 bases and the V segment lost 2 bases, leaving 7 bases of the junction unmatched. The CDR3 protein is CASSQLGTGLSLHF. CDR3 bases: TGTGCCAGCAGCCAATTAGGGACAGGGCTTTCCCTCCACTTT.

J is TRBJ2-1 and V is TRBV19; perhaps TRBD1 as D (6 bases). V was shortened by 4 bases and J by 9 bases, with 25 bases between the two germline ends. The length of the CDR3 is 17 residues. The germline V gene encodes CDR1 LNHDA and CDR2 SQIVND (reference sequence). CDR3 DNA sequence: TGTGCCAGTAGTAACGGGTGGGGGCAGGGATCGGCAAGTGAGCAGTTCTTC. Translated: CASSNGWGQGSASEQFF.

The chain combines TRBV28 with TRBJ1-1; D remains ambiguous. The CDR3 runs to 15 residues. The V and J ends lost 1 base and 3 bases respectively, with 12 bases between them. CDR1 and CDR2 (germline): MDHEN, SYDVKM. Written as DNA, the CDR3 is TGTGCCAGCAGTTTATACCGGGGTCCCTACACTGAAGCTTTCTTT. As protein: CASSLYRGPYTEAFF. Full variable domain (outside the CDR3, taken from reference TRBV28 and TRBJ1-1): DVKVTQSSRYLVKRTGEKVFLECVQDMDHENMFWYRQDPGLGLRLIYFSYDVKMKEKGDIPEGYSVSREKKERFSLILESASTNQTSMYLCASSLYRGPYTEAFFGQGTRLTVV.

The chain links TRBV5-5 to TRBJ1-4; D may be TRBD1 (5 bases). The V gene lost 3 bases and the J gene lost 3 bases, with 15 bases spanning the gap. The CDR3 consists of 16 residues. Germline V lookup: CDR1 SGHKS, CDR2 YYEKEE (reference sequence). The chain's CDR3 is CASSYRQGGPNEKLFF. The DNA for the CDR3 is TGTGCCAGCAGCTACCGTCAGGGTGGACCTAATGAAAAACTGTTTTTT.

This clone showed up just a few times. The chain uses TRBV7-2 and TRBJ2-2, with D possibly matching TRBD2 (6 bases). This CDR3 comprises 18 residues. CDR1 is SGHTA and CDR2 is FQGNSA in the germline V gene. The V end was cut by 8 bases, the J end by 5 bases, with 27 bases between. CDR3 loop: CASYLKPVGDSDTGELFF. The CDR3 DNA is TGTGCCAGCTACCTAAAACCGGTTGGGGACTCCGATACCGGGGAGCTGTTTTTT.

Comments on this clone: Additional DNA sequences in this sample encode the identical CDR3. V usage is TRBV19 and J usage is TRBJ2-7; 8 bases line up with TRBD1. Germline V gene sequence: CDR1 LNHDA, CDR2 SQIVND (reference sequence). This CDR3 contains 14 residues. The J segment lost 2 bases and the V segment lost 4 bases, leaving 4 bases of the junction unmatched. The CDR3 reads CASSTGTGAYEQYF. The CDR3 DNA follows: TGTGCCAGTAGTACAGGGACAGGAGCCTACGAGCAGTACTTC.

The J gene is TRBJ1-3, the V gene TRBV3-1 (or the pseudogene TRBV3-2), with 7 bases identical to TRBD1. The germline gives CDR1 LGHDT, CDR2 YNNKEL (reference sequence). The J segment lost 7 bases and the V segment lost 1 base, leaving 7 bases of the junction unmatched. There are 15 residues in the CDR3. The CDR3 spells CASSQGTGGRNTIYF. CDR3 DNA sequence: TGTGCCAGCAGCCAAGGGACAGGAGGGAGGAACACCATATATTTT.

V gene TRBV10-3 combines with J gene TRBJ2-7; D assignment may be TRBD1 or TRBD2 (6 bases each). Deletions cut 2 bases from V and 2 bases from J, with 10 bases between. The CDR3 loop spans 14 amino acids. Per the germline V gene, CDR1 is ENHRY and CDR2 is SYGVKD. CDR3 amino acids: CAISEKGGTYEQYF. The CDR3, as DNA: TGTGCCATCAGTGAGAAGGGGGGCACCTACGAGCAGTACTTC.

The V and J genes are TRBV7-9 and TRBJ2-3; D not resolved. The CDR3 consists of 13 residues. CDR1 and CDR2 (germline): SEHNR, FQNEAQ (reference sequence). Trimming took off 1 base at V and 8 bases at J, with 10 bases between the two ends. The CDR3 DNA is TGTGCCAGCAGCTTAGGACATGACCTTACGCAGTATTTT. Residues: CASSLGHDLTQYF.

In its sample, this clone was seen once. The chain couples TRBV15 to TRBJ1-4, with D hard to call. Looked up from germline, CDR1 is LNHNV and CDR2 is YYDKDF (reference sequence). The CDR3 runs 14 residues. V lost 8 bases to trimming and J lost 5 bases, with 15 bases between them. The CDR3 spells CATREARANEKLFF. For the CDR3, the DNA is TGTGCCACCCGGGAGGCGCGGGCGAATGAAAAACTGTTTTTT.

This clone occurred once. The J gene is TRBJ1-2, the V gene TRBV5-8; D is undetermined. The V end lost 0 bases, the J end lost 1 base, and 13 bases lay between the germline ends. The germline CDR1 and CDR2 sequences are SGHTS and YDEGEE. The CDR3 covers 16 residues. CDR3 region: CASSLVSWELNYGYTF. The DNA of the CDR3 is TGTGCCAGCAGCTTGGTATCCTGGGAGCTTAACTATGGCTACACCTTC. The whole variable domain, remainder taken from reference TRBV5-8 and TRBJ1-2, is EAGVTQSPTHLIKTRGQQATLRCSPISGHTSVYWYQQALGLGLQFLLWYDEGEERNRGNFPPRFSGRQFPNYSSELNVNALELEDSALYLCASSLVSWELNYGYTFGSGTRLTVV.

The chain combines TRBV7-2 with TRBJ2-3, with 13 positions matching TRBD2. CDR3 length equals 16 residues. Germline CDR1 is SGHTA and CDR2 is FQGNSA. V lost 5 bases and J lost 5; bases outside the gene matches: 7. CDR3 amino acids: CASSRGGLAGEDTQYF. In nucleotides, the CDR3 is TGTGCCAGCAGCCGCGGTGGACTAGCGGGAGAAGATACGCAGTATTTT.

The chain combines TRBV19 with TRBJ1-1; possible D gene TRBD1, 5 bases. V lost 7 bases and J 2 bases, leaving 20 bases between the germline ends. Germline V gene sequence: CDR1 LNHDA, CDR2 SQIVND (reference sequence). CDR3 length: 16 amino acids. The CDR3 is CASNPGAAGRNTEAFF. DNA of the CDR3: TGTGCCAGTAACCCCGGGGCCGCCGGCCGTAACACTGAAGCTTTCTTT.

The rearrangement links TRBV24-1 to TRBJ2-5; D gene ambiguous. V was cut by 3 bases and J by 4 bases, with 17 bases left in between. Germline V lookup: CDR1 KGHDR, CDR2 SFDVKD. The length of the CDR3 is 16 residues. The CDR3: CATSDPTGPVGETQYF. The CDR3 region has the DNA TGTGCCACCAGTGATCCAACCGGGCCAGTCGGAGAGACCCAGTACTTC.

This clone occurred once. The gene calls are TRBV4-2 and TRBJ2-7; maybe TRBD2 (7 bases). V was pared by 0 bases and J by 0 bases, with 15 bases between. The V gene's germline CDR1 is LGHNA and CDR2 YNFKEQ. CDR3 length: 17 residues. CDR3 coding DNA: TGTGCCAGCAGCCAAGACCCTGGGGGCGGGAGCTCCTACGAGCAGTACTTC. It specifies CASSQDPGGGSSYEQYF.

As concerns this clone: The sample carries other DNA sequences with the same CDR3. The rearrangement joins TRBV28 to TRBJ2-5; D gene ambiguous. Germline V CDR1 and CDR2: MDHEN, SYDVKM. The V gene lost 5 bases and the J gene lost 5 bases, with 9 bases spanning the gap. The CDR3 loop spans 12 amino acids. CDR3 in DNA: TGTGCCAGCAGTCCGCCGGAGGAGACCCAGTACTTC. This encodes CASSPPEETQYF. Supplemented by reference TRBV28 and TRBJ2-5, the full variable domain reads DVKVTQSSRYLVKRTGEKVFLECVQDMDHENMFWYRQDPGLGLRLIYFSYDVKMKEKGDIPEGYSVSREKKERFSLILESASTNQTSMYLCASSPPEETQYFGPGTRLLVL.

V gene TRBV5-1 combines with J gene TRBJ2-2; D is uncertain. Germline CDR1 and CDR2: SGHRS and YFSETQ. This CDR3 spans 15 amino acids. V lost 0 bases, J lost 5 bases, and 11 bases lay in between. The CDR3 loop is CASSLESGGTGELFF. The CDR3 DNA reads as TGCGCCAGCAGCTTGGAGTCAGGCGGTACCGGGGAGCTGTTTTTT. The entire variable domain, with the rest obtained from reference TRBV5-1 and TRBJ2-2, is as follows: KAGVTQTPRYLIKTRGQQVTLSCSPISGHRSVSWYQQTPGQGLQFLFEYFSETQRNKGNFPGRFSGRQFSNSRSEMNVSTLELGDSALYLCASSLESGGTGELFFGEGSRLTVL.

This clone was seen just once. The chain uses TRBV29-1 and TRBJ2-2; D ambiguous. CDR3 length: 11 amino acids. The germline V gene has CDR1 SQVTM and CDR2 ANQGSEA. Trimming stripped 3 bases from V and 3 bases from J, with 2 bases between. CDR3 sequence: CSVEHTGELFF. CDR3 nucleotides: TGCAGCGTTGAGCACACCGGGGAGCTGTTTTTT.

The chain is built from TRBV28 and TRBJ2-2; 7 bases map to TRBD1. This CDR3 spans 12 amino acids. V trimming: 4 bases; J trimming: 10 bases; junction bases outside the gene matches: 3. The germline V gene has CDR1 MDHEN and CDR2 SYDVKM. CDR3 DNA: TGTGCCAGCAGTTCAGGACAGGTGGAGCTGTTTTTT. The encoded protein is CASSSGQVELFF.